The clone carrying this T cell receptor delta chain was detected a few times. This could be a read error, since a much larger clone is one nucleotide away. Other DNA sequences in the same sample also yield this CDR3. The V gene's germline CDR1 is TSWWSYY and CDR2 QGS. The length of the CDR3 is 15 residues. This sample is part of a study of gamma-delta T cells after stem cell transplantation. TCRdb re-called clones from the RT-PCR reads using CATT. This table holds over 2,500 delta-chain clones, 20% to 30% found once. The gene calls are TRDV1 and TRDJ1; 7 positions match TRDD3. The sequenced material came from gamma-delta T cells. The sequence came from a human donor. It is not recorded whose cells these are; they may come from a transplant donor. CDR3: CALSCAWGVTDKLIF. CDR3 in DNA: TGCGCTCTTTCCTGCGCCTGGGGGGTTACCGATAAACTCATCTTT.